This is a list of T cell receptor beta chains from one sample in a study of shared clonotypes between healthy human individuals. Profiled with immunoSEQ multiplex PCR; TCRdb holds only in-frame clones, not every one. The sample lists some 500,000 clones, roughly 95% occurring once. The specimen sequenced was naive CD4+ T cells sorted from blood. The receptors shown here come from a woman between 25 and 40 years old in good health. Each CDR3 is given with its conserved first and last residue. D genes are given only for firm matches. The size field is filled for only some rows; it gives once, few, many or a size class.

TGTGCCAGTAGACCCCGGGACAGGTTCAGTCAGCCCCAGCATTTT | CASRPRDRFSQPQHF | TRBD1 | 15 | - | TRBJ1-5 | TRBV19
TGTGCCAGCACCGGGACTAGCGGGTCTCCCGGGGAGCTGTTTTTT | CASTGTSGSPGELFF | TRBD2 | 15 | - | TRBJ2-2 | TRBV2
TGTGCCAGCAGCGGTCGGGGGAACTACGAGCAGTACTTC | CASSGRGNYEQYF | - | 13 | - | TRBJ2-7 | TRBV16
TGTGCCAGCAGTTTCGGGGGAGTGAACACTGAAGCTTTCTTT | CASSFGGVNTEAFF | - | 14 | - | TRBJ1-1 | TRBV28
TGTGCCAGCAGTGGACCGGATCTCTCTGGAAACACCATATATTTT | CASSGPDLSGNTIYF | - | 15 | - | TRBJ1-3 | TRBV6-1
TGTGCCAGCAGCTTAGAAAGGGGGACCGAGCAGTACTTC | CASSLERGTEQYF | - | 13 | few | TRBJ2-7 | TRBV7-2
TGTGCCAGCCGACTAGCGGGGCCCACAGATACGCAGTATTTT | CASRLAGPTDTQYF | TRBD2 | 14 | - | TRBJ2-3 | TRBV7-3
TGTGCCAGCTCAGCCTTCCAAGAGACCCAGTACTTC | CASSAFQETQYF | - | 12 | - | TRBJ2-5 | TRBV18
TGCGCCAGCAGCTTACTAGCGGGAGTCAATGAGCAGTTCTTC | CASSLLAGVNEQFF | TRBD2 | 14 | - | TRBJ2-1 | TRBV5-1
TGTGCCAGCAGCTTCCGGGACTTTTACAATGAGCAGTTCTTC | CASSFRDFYNEQFF | - | 14 | - | TRBJ2-1 | TRBV7-8
TGTGCCTGGAGTGAGGACCGGCCCTCCGGGGAGCTGTTTTTT | CAWSEDRPSGELFF | - | 14 | - | TRBJ2-2 | TRBV30
TGTGCCAGCACTCGAACAGGGGAGTACTCTGGAAACACCATATATTTT | CASTRTGEYSGNTIYF | TRBD1 | 16 | - | TRBJ1-3 | TRBV9
TGTGCCAGCACCGATCCTGCCGGGACAGGGGTCACCGGGGAGCTGTTTTTT | CASTDPAGTGVTGELFF | TRBD1 | 17 | - | TRBJ2-2 | TRBV28
TGTGCCAGCAGCGTAGCTATTTCAGGGGACCAAGAGACCCAGTACTTC | CASSVAISGDQETQYF | - | 16 | once | TRBJ2-5 | TRBV9
TGTGCCAGCAGCCCTCGAAGTGCGGCACAGGCTGGCTACACCTTC | CASSPRSAAQAGYTF | - | 15 | - | TRBJ1-2 | TRBV5-5
TGTGCCACCAGCAGACCTGTGGACGGCCCCCTGGGGGAAAAACTGTTTTTT | CATSRPVDGPLGEKLFF | - | 17 | - | TRBJ1-4 | TRBV15
TGTGCCAGCAGCGAGGGACAGGGGAGCTCCTACGAGCAGTACTTC | CASSEGQGSSYEQYF | TRBD1 | 15 | - | TRBJ2-7 | TRBV7-9
TGTGCCAGCAGGAAGGAACTGAACACTGAAGCTTTCTTT | CASRKELNTEAFF | - | 13 | - | TRBJ1-1 | TRBV2
TGTGCCAGCAGCTTGGGGACAGTAAATCAGCCCCAGCATTTT | CASSLGTVNQPQHF | TRBD1 | 14 | - | TRBJ1-5 | TRBV6-1
TGTGCCAGCAGTTACTCGAGGGGGAGGAACACTGAAGCTTTCTTT | CASSYSRGRNTEAFF | - | 15 | once | TRBJ1-1 | TRBV6-5
TGTGCCAGCAGTTACAACAGGGACCACGAGCAGTACTTC | CASSYNRDHEQYF | - | 13 | - | TRBJ2-7 | TRBV6-5
TGTGCCACCAGCAGGGGGACAGGGGAAATTACCGACACTGGAAACACCATATATTTT | CATSRGTGEITDTGNTIYF | TRBD1 | 19 | - | TRBJ1-3 | TRBV15
TGTGCCTGGAGTGTACTCGGGATCCGGGGCAATCAGCCCCAGCATTTT | CAWSVLGIRGNQPQHF | - | 16 | - | TRBJ1-5 | TRBV30
TGTGCCACCAGCAGAGCCCCCGGGGCCGGAGATACGCAGTATTTT | CATSRAPGAGDTQYF | - | 15 | - | TRBJ2-3 | TRBV15
TGCGCCAGCAGCCCCGGTAGATGGCCTGAGCAGTTCTTC | CASSPGRWPEQFF | - | 13 | - | TRBJ2-1 | TRBV5-1